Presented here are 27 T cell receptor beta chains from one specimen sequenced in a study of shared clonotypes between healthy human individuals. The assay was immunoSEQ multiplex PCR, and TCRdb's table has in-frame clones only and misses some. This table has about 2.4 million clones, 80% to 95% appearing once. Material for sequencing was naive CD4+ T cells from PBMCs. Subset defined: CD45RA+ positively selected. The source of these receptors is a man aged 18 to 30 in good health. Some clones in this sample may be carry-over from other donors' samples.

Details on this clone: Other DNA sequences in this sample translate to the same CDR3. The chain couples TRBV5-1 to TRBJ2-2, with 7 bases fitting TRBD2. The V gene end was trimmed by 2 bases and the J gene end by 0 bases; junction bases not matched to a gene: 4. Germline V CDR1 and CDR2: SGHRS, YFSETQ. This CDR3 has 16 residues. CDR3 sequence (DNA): TGCGCCAGCAGCTTTAGCGGGCGAGCGAACACCGGGGAGCTGTTTTTT. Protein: CASSFSGRANTGELFF.

In nucleotides, the CDR3 is TGTGCCAGGGTTTCGTATGGCTACACCTTC. Translation: CARVSYGYTF. The chain recombines TRBV27 with TRBJ1-2; D is ambiguous. Germline CDR1 is MNHEY and CDR2 is SMNVEV (reference sequence). This CDR3 is 10 amino acids long. The V gene lost 9 bases and the J gene lost 5 bases, with 7 bases spanning the gap.

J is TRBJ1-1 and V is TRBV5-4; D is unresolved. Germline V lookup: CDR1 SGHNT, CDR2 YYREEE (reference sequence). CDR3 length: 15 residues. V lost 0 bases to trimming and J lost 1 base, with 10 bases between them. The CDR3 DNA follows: TGTGCCAGCAGCTTGGCCCGGGAGACGAACACTGAAGCTTTCTTT. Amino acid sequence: CASSLARETNTEAFF.

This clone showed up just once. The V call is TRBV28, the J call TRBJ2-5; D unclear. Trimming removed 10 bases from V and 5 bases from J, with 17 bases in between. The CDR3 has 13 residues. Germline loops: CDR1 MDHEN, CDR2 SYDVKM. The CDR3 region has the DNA TGTGCCACCAAATCCCGGAAGAGGGAGACCCAGTACTTC. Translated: CATKSRKRETQYF. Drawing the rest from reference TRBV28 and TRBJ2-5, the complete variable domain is DVKVTQSSRYLVKRTGEKVFLECVQDMDHENMFWYRQDPGLGLRLIYFSYDVKMKEKGDIPEGYSVSREKKERFSLILESASTNQTSMYLCATKSRKRETQYFGPGTRLLVL.

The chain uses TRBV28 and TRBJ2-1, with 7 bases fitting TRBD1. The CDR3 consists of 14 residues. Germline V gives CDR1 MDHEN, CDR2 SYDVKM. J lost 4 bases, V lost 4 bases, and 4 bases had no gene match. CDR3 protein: CASSSDRDYNEQFF. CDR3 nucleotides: TGTGCCAGCAGTTCTGACAGGGATTACAATGAGCAGTTCTTC. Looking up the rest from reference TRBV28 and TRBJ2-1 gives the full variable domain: DVKVTQSSRYLVKRTGEKVFLECVQDMDHENMFWYRQDPGLGLRLIYFSYDVKMKEKGDIPEGYSVSREKKERFSLILESASTNQTSMYLCASSSDRDYNEQFFGPGTRLTVL.

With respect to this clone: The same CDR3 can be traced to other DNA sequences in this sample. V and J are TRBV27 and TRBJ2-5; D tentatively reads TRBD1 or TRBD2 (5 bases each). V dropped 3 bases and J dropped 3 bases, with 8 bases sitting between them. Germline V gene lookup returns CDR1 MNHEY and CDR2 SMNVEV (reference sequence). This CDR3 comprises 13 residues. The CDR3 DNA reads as TGTGCCAGCAGTTTTTTGGGGGAAGAGACCCAGTACTTC. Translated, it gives CASSFLGEETQYF.

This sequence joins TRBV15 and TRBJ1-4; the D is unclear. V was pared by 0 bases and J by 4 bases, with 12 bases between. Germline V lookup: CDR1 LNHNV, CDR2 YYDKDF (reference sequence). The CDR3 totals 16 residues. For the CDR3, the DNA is TGTGCCACCAGCAGAGATTTCCTGGCTAATAATGAAAAACTGTTTTTT. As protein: CATSRDFLANNEKLFF.

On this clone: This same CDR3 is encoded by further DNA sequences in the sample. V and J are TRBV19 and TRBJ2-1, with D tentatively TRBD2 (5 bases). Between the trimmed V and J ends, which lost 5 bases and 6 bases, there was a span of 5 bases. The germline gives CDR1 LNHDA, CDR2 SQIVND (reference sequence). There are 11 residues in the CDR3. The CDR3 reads CASSRGNEQFF. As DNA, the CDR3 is TGTGCCAGTAGTCGGGGCAATGAGCAGTTCTTC.

This chain's CDR3 is CASSGDQNQPQHF. The CDR3 nucleotides read TGCGCCAGCAGTGGGGACCAAAATCAGCCCCAGCATTTT. The gene calls are TRBV10-2 and TRBJ1-5, with TRBD1 as a possible D gene (5 bases). The CDR3 extends over 13 amino acids. Germline CDR1 and CDR2: WSHSY and SAAADI. V lost 4 bases and J lost 4, with 8 bases in between.

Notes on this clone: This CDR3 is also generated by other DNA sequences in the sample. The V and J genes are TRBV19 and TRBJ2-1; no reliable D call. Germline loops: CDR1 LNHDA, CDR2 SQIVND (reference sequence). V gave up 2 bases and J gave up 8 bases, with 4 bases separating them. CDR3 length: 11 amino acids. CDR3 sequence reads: CASSIRDEQFF. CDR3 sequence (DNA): TGTGCCAGTAGTATACGGGATGAGCAGTTCTTC.

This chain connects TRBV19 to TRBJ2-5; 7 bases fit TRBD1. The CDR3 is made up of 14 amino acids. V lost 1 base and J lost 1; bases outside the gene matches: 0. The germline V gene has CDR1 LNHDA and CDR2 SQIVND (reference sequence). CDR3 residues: CASSIAGGQETQYF. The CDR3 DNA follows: TGTGCCAGTAGTATAGCAGGGGGCCAAGAGACCCAGTACTTC.

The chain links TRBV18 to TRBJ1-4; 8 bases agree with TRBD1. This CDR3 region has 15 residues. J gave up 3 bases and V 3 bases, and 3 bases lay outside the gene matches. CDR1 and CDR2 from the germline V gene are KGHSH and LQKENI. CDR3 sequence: CASSPRTGPNEKLFF. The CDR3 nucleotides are TGTGCCAGCTCACCTAGGACAGGGCCTAATGAAAAACTGTTTTTT.

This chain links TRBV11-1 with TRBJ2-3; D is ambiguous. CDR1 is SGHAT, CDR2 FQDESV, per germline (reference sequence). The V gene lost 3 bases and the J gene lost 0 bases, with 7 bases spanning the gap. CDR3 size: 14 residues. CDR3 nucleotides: TGTGCCAGCAGCTTCCTGGACAGCACAGATACGCAGTATTTT. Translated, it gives CASSFLDSTDTQYF. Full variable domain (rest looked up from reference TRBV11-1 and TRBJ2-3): EAEVAQSPRYKITEKSQAVAFWCDPISGHATLYWYRQILGQGPELLVQFQDESVVDDSQLPKDRFSAERLKGVDSTLKIQPAELGDSAMYLCASSFLDSTDTQYFGPGTRLTVL.

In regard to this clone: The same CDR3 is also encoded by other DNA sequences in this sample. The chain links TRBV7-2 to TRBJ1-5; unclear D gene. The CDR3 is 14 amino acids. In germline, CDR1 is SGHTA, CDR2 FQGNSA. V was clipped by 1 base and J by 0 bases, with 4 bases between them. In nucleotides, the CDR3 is TGTGCCAGCAGCTTAGATTATAGCAATCAGCCCCAGCATTTT. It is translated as CASSLDYSNQPQHF.

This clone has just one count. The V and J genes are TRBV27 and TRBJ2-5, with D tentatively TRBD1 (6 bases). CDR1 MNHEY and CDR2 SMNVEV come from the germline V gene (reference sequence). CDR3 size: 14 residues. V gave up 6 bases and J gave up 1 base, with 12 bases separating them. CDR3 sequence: CASRRTVLQETQYF. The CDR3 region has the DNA TGTGCCAGCAGACGGACAGTACTCCAAGAGACCCAGTACTTC.

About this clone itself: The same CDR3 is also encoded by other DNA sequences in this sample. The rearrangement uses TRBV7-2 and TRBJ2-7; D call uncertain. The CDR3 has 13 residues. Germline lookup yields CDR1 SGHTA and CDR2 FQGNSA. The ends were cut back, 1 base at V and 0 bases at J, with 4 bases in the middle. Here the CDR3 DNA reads TGTGCCAGCAGCTTAGAGGACTCCTACGAGCAGTACTTC. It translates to CASSLEDSYEQYF.

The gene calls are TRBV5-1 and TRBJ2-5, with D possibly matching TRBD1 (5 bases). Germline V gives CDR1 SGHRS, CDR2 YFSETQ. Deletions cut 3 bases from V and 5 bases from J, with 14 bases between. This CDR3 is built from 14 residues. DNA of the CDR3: TGCGCCAGCAGCTCACAAGGCCCAGGGGAGACCCAGTACTTC. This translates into CASSSQGPGETQYF. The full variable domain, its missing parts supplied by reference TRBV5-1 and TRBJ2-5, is KAGVTQTPRYLIKTRGQQVTLSCSPISGHRSVSWYQQTPGQGLQFLFEYFSETQRNKGNFPGRFSGRQFSNSRSEMNVSTLELGDSALYLCASSSQGPGETQYFGPGTRLLVL.

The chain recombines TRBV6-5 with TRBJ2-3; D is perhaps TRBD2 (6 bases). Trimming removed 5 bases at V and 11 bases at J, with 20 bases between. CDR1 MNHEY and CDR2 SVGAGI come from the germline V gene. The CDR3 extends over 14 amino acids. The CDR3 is CASSPAPGGQGQYF. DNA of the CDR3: TGTGCCAGCAGTCCCGCGCCCGGAGGGCAAGGGCAGTATTTT.

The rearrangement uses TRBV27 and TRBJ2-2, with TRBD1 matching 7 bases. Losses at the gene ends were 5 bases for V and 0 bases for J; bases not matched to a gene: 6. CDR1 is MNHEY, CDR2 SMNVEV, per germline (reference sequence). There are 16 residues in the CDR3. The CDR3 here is CASSRDRVPNTGELFF. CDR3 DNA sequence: TGTGCCAGCAGTCGTGACAGGGTTCCGAACACCGGGGAGCTGTTTTTT.

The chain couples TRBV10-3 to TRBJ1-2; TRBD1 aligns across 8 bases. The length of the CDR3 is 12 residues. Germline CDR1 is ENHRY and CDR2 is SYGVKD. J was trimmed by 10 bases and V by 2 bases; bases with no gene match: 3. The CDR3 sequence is CAISETQGVYTF. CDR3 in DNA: TGTGCCATCAGTGAGACACAGGGGGTCTACACCTTC.

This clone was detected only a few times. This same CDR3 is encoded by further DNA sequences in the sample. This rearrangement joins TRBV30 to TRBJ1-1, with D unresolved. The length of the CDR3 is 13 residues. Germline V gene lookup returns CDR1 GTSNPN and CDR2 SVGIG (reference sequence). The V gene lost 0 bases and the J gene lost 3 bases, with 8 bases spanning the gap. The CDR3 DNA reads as TGTGCCTGGAGTGTCCTAAGGGACACTGAAGCTTTCTTT. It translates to CAWSVLRDTEAFF.

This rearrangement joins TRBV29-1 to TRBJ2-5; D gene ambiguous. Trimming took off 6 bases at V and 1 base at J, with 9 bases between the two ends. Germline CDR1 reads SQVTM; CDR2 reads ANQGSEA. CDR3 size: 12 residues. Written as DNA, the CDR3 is TGCAGCGTCTCGCGAACCCAAGAGACCCAGTACTTC. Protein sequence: CSVSRTQETQYF.

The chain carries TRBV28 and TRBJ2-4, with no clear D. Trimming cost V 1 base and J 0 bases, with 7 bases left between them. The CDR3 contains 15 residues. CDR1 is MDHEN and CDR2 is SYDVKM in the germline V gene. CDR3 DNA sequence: TGTGCCAGCAGTTTATTGTCAATAGCCAAAAACATTCAGTACTTC. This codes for CASSLLSIAKNIQYF.

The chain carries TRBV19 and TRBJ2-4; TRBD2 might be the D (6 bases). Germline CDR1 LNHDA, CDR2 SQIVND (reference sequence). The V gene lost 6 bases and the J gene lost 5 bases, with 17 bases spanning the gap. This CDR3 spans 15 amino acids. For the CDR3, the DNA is TGTGCCAGTAGGTCCGGACCGGGGGTCGAAAACATTCAGTACTTC. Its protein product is CASRSGPGVENIQYF.

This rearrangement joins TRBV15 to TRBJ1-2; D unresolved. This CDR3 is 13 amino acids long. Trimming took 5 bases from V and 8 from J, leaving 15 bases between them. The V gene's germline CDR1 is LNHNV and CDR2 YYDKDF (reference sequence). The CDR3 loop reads CATSDLWATGYTF. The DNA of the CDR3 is TGTGCCACCAGCGACCTATGGGCGACAGGCTACACCTTC.

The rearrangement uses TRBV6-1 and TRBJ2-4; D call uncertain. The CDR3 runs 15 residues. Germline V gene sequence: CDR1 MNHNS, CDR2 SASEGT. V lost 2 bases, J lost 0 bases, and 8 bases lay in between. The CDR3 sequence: CASSEFVLAKNIQYF. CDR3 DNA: TGTGCCAGCAGTGAATTCGTCCTAGCCAAAAACATTCAGTACTTC.

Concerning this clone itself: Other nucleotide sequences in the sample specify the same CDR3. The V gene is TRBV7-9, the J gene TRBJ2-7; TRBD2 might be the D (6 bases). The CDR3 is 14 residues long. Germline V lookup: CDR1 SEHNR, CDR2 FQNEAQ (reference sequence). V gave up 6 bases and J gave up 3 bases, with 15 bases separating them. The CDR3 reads CASSLEAGSYEQYF. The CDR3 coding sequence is TGTGCCAGCAGTCTAGAGGCGGGGAGCTACGAGCAGTACTTC.